Listed here are 28 T cell receptor beta chains from one sample, sequenced in a study of blood T cell repertoires in COVID-19. Produced via immunoSEQ multiplex PCR; TCRdb's table is partial and in-frame only. The sample consists of 400,000 to 450,000 clones, 88% of them appearing once. The sequencing sample was made of peripheral blood. The receptors derive from a woman aged 50 to 60 with COVID-19, enrolled during active disease.

This clone came up once. V gene TRBV11-3 combines with J gene TRBJ2-6, with D perhaps matching TRBD2 (5 bases). This CDR3 spans 13 amino acids. Germline V gene lookup returns CDR1 SGHNT and CDR2 YENEEA. V shed 5 bases and J shed 9 bases, with 11 bases lying between them. The CDR3 sequence is CASSASGGNVLTF. The CDR3 region has the DNA TGTGCCAGCAGCGCATCAGGAGGCAACGTCCTGACTTTC.

In the case of this clone: A junction end diverges from the germline sequence, so it may reflect a read error. This sample includes further DNA sequences coding for the same CDR3. J is TRBJ2-6 and V is TRBV6-6; weak D call: TRBD1 (5 bases). Germline V CDR1 and CDR2: MNHNY, SVGAGI (reference sequence). The CDR3 has 14 residues. CDR3 bases: TGTGCCAGCAGTTATCAGTCTGGGGCCAACGTCCTAACTTTC. Its translation is CASSYQSGANVLTF.

The chain couples TRBV2 to TRBJ2-4, with 9 bases aligning to TRBD1. Trimming removed 7 bases from V and 8 bases from J; junction bases left unmatched: 9. The CDR3 loop spans 14 amino acids. Germline CDR1 and CDR2: SNHLY and FYNNEI. DNA of the CDR3: TGTGCCAGCAAGTCCGGGACAGGGCAGGACATTCAGTACTTC. It yields the protein CASKSGTGQDIQYF. The full variable domain, with the rest looked up from reference TRBV2 and TRBJ2-4, is EPEVTQTPSHQVTQMGQEVILRCVPISNHLYFYWYRQILGQKVEFLVSFYNNEISEKSEIFDDQFSVERPDGSNFTLKIRSTKLEDSAMYFCASKSGTGQDIQYFGAGTRLSVL.

Points on this clone: Compared with germline, one end of the junction differs, possibly owing to a read error. This chain uses TRBV19 with TRBJ1-2; a possible D gene is TRBD1 (5 bases). The CDR3 length is 14 residues. Germline loops: CDR1 LNHDA, CDR2 SQIVND (reference sequence). This chain's CDR3 is CASSSRDLSRGYIF. For the CDR3, the DNA is TGTGCCAGTAGTTCCCGGGACTTATCGAGAGGCTACATCTTC.

The J gene is TRBJ2-3, the V gene TRBV19, with TRBD1 identical over 7 bases. V shed 7 bases, J shed 1 base, and the junction held 5 bases outside the gene matches. CDR1 LNHDA and CDR2 SQIVND come from the germline V gene (reference sequence). CDR3 length: 14 amino acids. CDR3 loop: CASNLGQGTDTQYF. CDR3 in DNA: TGTGCCAGTAATTTAGGACAGGGCACAGATACGCAGTATTTT. Filled out from reference TRBV19 and TRBJ2-3, the complete variable domain reads DGGITQSPKYLFRKEGQNVTLSCEQNLNHDAMYWYRQDPGQGLRLIYYSQIVNDFQKGDIAEGYSVSREKKESFPLTVTSAQKNPTAFYLCASNLGQGTDTQYFGPGTRLTVL.

The chain carries TRBV7-2 and TRBJ1-1; D not resolved. The CDR3 contains 13 residues. Per germline, CDR1 SGHTA and CDR2 FQGNSA. V was clipped by 1 base and J by 8 bases, with 11 bases between them. For the CDR3, the DNA is TGTGCCAGCAGCTTAGGGCGCGAGACAGAAGCTTTCTTT. This gives the protein CASSLGRETEAFF.

J is TRBJ2-7 and V is TRBV3-1 (or the pseudogene TRBV3-2), with D tentatively TRBD2 (5 bases). The CDR3 totals 14 residues. CDR1 is LGHDT, CDR2 YNNKEL, per germline (reference sequence). V lost 2 bases and J 2 bases, leaving 10 bases between the germline ends. CDR3 coding DNA: TGTGCCAGCAGCCAAACCGAGGGCCCCTACGAGCAGTACTTC. Translated, it gives CASSQTEGPYEQYF.

The rearrangement links TRBV12-3 or TRBV12-4 to TRBJ2-7; TRBD1 is a possible D gene (6 bases). Trimming took 6 bases from V and 5 from J, leaving 11 bases between them. The CDR3 is made up of 12 amino acids. The CDR3 DNA sequence: TGTGCCAGCAGCACGGGACATGACGAGCAGTACTTC. This codes for CASSTGHDEQYF.

The V call is TRBV19, the J call TRBJ1-5; D remains unclear. V dropped 3 bases and J dropped 1 base, with 13 bases sitting between them. Per the germline V gene, CDR1 is LNHDA and CDR2 is SQIVND (reference sequence). The CDR3 length is 16 residues. The CDR3 loop reads CASSILPSGSNQPQHF. The CDR3 DNA reads TGTGCCAGTAGTATTTTACCTTCGGGGAGCAATCAGCCCCAGCATTTT.

The chain uses TRBV19 and TRBJ2-1; no reliable D call. The germline V gene has CDR1 LNHDA and CDR2 SQIVND (reference sequence). This CDR3 has 13 amino acids. V shed 3 bases and J shed 10 bases, with 13 bases lying between them. In DNA, the CDR3 is TGTGCCAGTAGTATTCAGGCAACTGGCGAGCAGTTCTTC. Its translation: CASSIQATGEQFF.

The chain has TRBV5-1 and TRBJ1-3; D not certain. The V end lost 0 bases, the J end lost 0 bases, and 7 bases lay between the germline ends. This CDR3 contains 15 residues. Germline CDR1 reads SGHRS; CDR2 reads YFSETQ. Here the CDR3 reads CASSLDLSSGNTIYF. CDR3 DNA: TGCGCCAGCAGCTTGGACTTGAGCTCTGGAAACACCATATATTTT.

The rearrangement links TRBV25-1 to TRBJ2-1; tentative D call: TRBD2 (6 bases). The V gene lost 3 bases and the J gene lost 9 bases, with 12 bases spanning the gap. CDR1 and CDR2 (germline): MGHDK, SYGVNS. The CDR3 covers 13 residues. CDR3: CASSEVRGGEQFF. The CDR3 bases are TGTGCCAGCAGTGAGGTTCGGGGAGGTGAGCAGTTCTTC.

The chain is built from TRBV15 and TRBJ2-2, with 12 positions matching TRBD2. This CDR3 comprises 17 residues. Germline trimming cut 7 bases from V and 5 bases from J; bases unmatched to any gene: 11. In germline, CDR1 is LNHNV, CDR2 YYDKDF (reference sequence). CDR3 nucleotide sequence: TGTGCCACCAATCAAGGGCTAGCGGGGGGGCCGACCGGGGAGCTGTTTTTT. The encoded protein is CATNQGLAGGPTGELFF.

This rearrangement joins TRBV28 to TRBJ2-4; 9 bases match TRBD1. J gave up 2 bases and V 2 bases, and 4 bases lay outside the gene matches. The CDR3 length is 16 residues. Germline CDR1 and CDR2: MDHEN and SYDVKM. DNA for the CDR3: TGTGCCAGCAGTTTACGGGACAGGGCTCCCAAAAACATTCAGTACTTC. Protein product: CASSLRDRAPKNIQYF.

This rearrangement joins TRBV9 to TRBJ1-2; D unclear. V was cut by 3 bases and J by 5 bases, with 17 bases left in between. There are 15 residues in the CDR3. Germline V lookup: CDR1 SGDLS, CDR2 YYNGEE. The CDR3, as DNA: TGTGCCAGCAGCGCTGGAGGAGTTACATCGTATGGCTACACCTTC. It codes for CASSAGGVTSYGYTF.

The rearrangement joins TRBV11-2 to TRBJ2-7, with D unclear. CDR1 and CDR2 (germline): SGHAT, FQNNGV. Trimming took 2 bases from V and 6 from J, leaving 14 bases between them. The CDR3 spans 14 residues. CDR3 DNA: TGTGCCAGCAGCTTATTGGCTAGGCGGTTCGAGCAGTACTTC. This translates into CASSLLARRFEQYF.

About this clone: The junction differs from germline at one of its ends, possibly a read error. This sequence joins TRBV7-9 and TRBJ1-2; maybe TRBD1 (6 bases). The CDR3 length is 12 residues. Germline V gene sequence: CDR1 SEHNR, CDR2 FQNEAQ (reference sequence). CDR3 amino acids: CASSLGGPPGFF. The CDR3 DNA sequence: TGTGCCAGCAGCTTAGGGGGGCCACCAGGGTTCTTC.

The rearrangement links TRBV7-8 to TRBJ1-4; no clear D gene. Germline CDR1 SGHVS, CDR2 FQNEAQ. Trimming removed 5 bases at V and 0 bases at J, with 7 bases between. The CDR3 loop spans 14 amino acids. In DNA form, the CDR3 reads TGTGCCAGCAGCCGGGTAGCAACTAATGAAAAACTGTTTTTT. Protein: CASSRVATNEKLFF.

The chain uses TRBV6-5 and TRBJ2-5; weak D call: TRBD2 (5 bases). The germline V gene has CDR1 MNHEY and CDR2 SVGAGI. The CDR3 sequence is 13 residues long. V dropped 2 bases and J dropped 5 bases, with 9 bases sitting between them. In nucleotides, the CDR3 is TGTGCCAGCAGTTACCCTTCGGGGGAGACCCAGTACTTC. It translates to CASSYPSGETQYF.

The table lists this clone with many counts. V usage is TRBV7-2 and J usage is TRBJ1-2; no clear D gene. The V end was cut by 0 bases, the J end by 6 bases, with 5 bases between. The length of the CDR3 is 12 residues. Germline CDR1 reads SGHTA; CDR2 reads FQGNSA. CDR3 sequence: CASSLALDGYTF. The CDR3, as DNA: TGTGCCAGCAGCTTAGCGCTAGATGGCTACACCTTC.

The genes are TRBV2 and TRBJ1-5; 7 bases are shared with TRBD1. Trimming at V came to 6 bases and at J to 0 bases, leaving 5 bases not matched to a gene. The CDR3 totals 15 residues. The germline gives CDR1 SNHLY, CDR2 FYNNEI. The CDR3 protein is CASREGQYSNQPQHF. CDR3 nucleotides: TGTGCCAGCAGAGAGGGACAGTATAGCAATCAGCCCCAGCATTTT. The complete variable domain, with remaining parts taken from reference TRBV2 and TRBJ1-5, reads EPEVTQTPSHQVTQMGQEVILRCVPISNHLYFYWYRQILGQKVEFLVSFYNNEISEKSEIFDDQFSVERPDGSNFTLKIRSTKLEDSAMYFCASREGQYSNQPQHFGDGTRLSIL.

The rearrangement links TRBV19 to TRBJ1-2, with 9 bases lining up with TRBD1. The J segment lost 6 bases and the V segment lost 2 bases, leaving 7 bases of the junction unmatched. Germline CDR1 reads LNHDA; CDR2 reads SQIVND (reference sequence). The CDR3 has 15 residues. The CDR3 protein is CASSITQGALNGYTF. The CDR3 DNA is TGTGCCAGTAGTATAACACAGGGGGCCTTGAATGGCTACACCTTC.

This sequence joins TRBV18 and TRBJ2-2; 8 bases are shared with TRBD1. Germline V gene lookup returns CDR1 KGHSH and CDR2 LQKENI. The CDR3 covers 16 residues. Trimming took 5 bases from V and 2 from J; bases not matched to a gene: 7. The CDR3 sequence: CASSTPGQVNTGELFF. As DNA, the CDR3 is TGTGCCAGCTCAACTCCGGGACAGGTTAACACCGGGGAGCTGTTTTTT.

This sequence joins TRBV7-2 and TRBJ2-5; D gene uncertain. The CDR3 runs 14 residues. Germline V gives CDR1 SGHTA, CDR2 FQGNSA. V was cut by 4 bases and J by 5 bases, with 14 bases left in between. The chain's CDR3 is CASSSETGRETQYF. In DNA, the CDR3 is TGTGCCAGCAGCTCTGAGACTGGTCGGGAGACCCAGTACTTC.

The chain uses TRBV27 and TRBJ2-7, with TRBD2 identical over 8 bases. Germline CDR1 MNHEY, CDR2 SMNVEV (reference sequence). The J segment lost 9 bases and the V segment lost 8 bases, leaving 15 bases of the junction unmatched. This CDR3 is built from 14 residues. CDR3 loop: CASCQRGLTKGQYF. The CDR3 nucleotides are TGTGCCAGCTGTCAGCGGGGGTTGACCAAGGGGCAGTACTTC.

CDR3 amino acids: CASSLGAGGSYNEQFF. The CDR3 DNA is TGTGCCAGCAGCTTAGGAGCGGGGGGGTCCTACAATGAGCAGTTCTTC. This chain connects TRBV7-9 to TRBJ2-1, with 10 bases aligning to TRBD2. Germline V gene data show CDR1 as SEHNR and CDR2 as FQNEAQ (reference sequence). This CDR3 spans 16 amino acids. V gave up 1 base and J gave up 1 base; unmatched junction bases: 1.

The gene calls are TRBV27 and TRBJ1-5; 9 bases align to TRBD1. The ends lost 2 bases at V and 5 bases at J; junction bases unmatched: 1. The CDR3 is 14 residues long. In germline, CDR1 is MNHEY, CDR2 SMNVEV (reference sequence). The CDR3 nucleotides are TGTGCCAGCAGTTTAAGGACAGGGGATCAGCCCCAGCATTTT. Its protein is CASSLRTGDQPQHF.

This rearrangement joins TRBV12-3 or TRBV12-4 to TRBJ2-7; no reliable D call. The CDR3 has 12 amino acids. Deletions cut 6 bases from V and 8 bases from J, with 14 bases between. CDR3 DNA sequence: TGTGCCAGCAGCCCTGACACCCTAAAGCAGTACTTC. It specifies CASSPDTLKQYF.